These 8 T cell receptor beta chains share one sample of origin, sequenced in a study of shared clonotypes between healthy human individuals. Only in-frame clones appear in the TCRdb table, and some are missing; sequencing was by immunoSEQ multiplex PCR. Of over a million clones detected, around 82% appear once; the ten largest clones hold roughly 0.62%. Material: memory CD4+ T cells from PBMCs. The subset here: CD45RA-negative fraction. Every receptor here comes from a man aged 18 to 29 in good health. Some clones in this sample may be carry-over from other donors' samples.

The J gene is TRBJ1-1, the V gene TRBV5-1, with 9 positions matching TRBD1. V shed 5 bases and J 0 bases; nucleotides not matched to a gene: 8. The length of the CDR3 is 16 residues. Per germline, CDR1 SGHRS and CDR2 YFSETQ. The CDR3 DNA sequence: TGCGCCAGCAGGTCCGGGACAGGGAACATGAACACTGAAGCTTTCTTT. Its protein product is CASRSGTGNMNTEAFF. The full variable domain, completed using reference TRBV5-1 and TRBJ1-1, is KAGVTQTPRYLIKTRGQQVTLSCSPISGHRSVSWYQQTPGQGLQFLFEYFSETQRNKGNFPGRFSGRQFSNSRSEMNVSTLELGDSALYLCASRSGTGNMNTEAFFGQGTRLTVV.

This chain joins TRBV14 and TRBJ2-1; D is possibly TRBD2 (6 bases). CDR1 SGHDN and CDR2 FVKESK come from the germline V gene. This CDR3 has 14 residues. V lost 4 bases to trimming and J lost 10 bases, with 17 bases between them. CDR3 bases: TGTGCCAGCAGCCGTGACGGGAGCCCCGGGGAGCAGTTCTTC. Protein product: CASSRDGSPGEQFF.

Worth noting for this clone: A far larger clone is just one base off, so this is likely a read error. The same CDR3 is also encoded by other DNA sequences in this sample. The chain combines TRBV27 with TRBJ1-1, with a weak D call TRBD1 (5 bases). CDR1 MNHEY and CDR2 SMNVEV come from the germline V gene (reference sequence). V shed 5 bases and J shed 4 bases, with 17 bases lying between them. This CDR3 region has 15 residues. The CDR3 region is CASSLGGVSGTEAFF. The DNA for the CDR3 is TGTGCCAGCAGTCTGGGGGGGGTAAGTGGCACTGAAGCTTTCTTT.

This clone was seen many times. This sample includes further DNA sequences coding for the same CDR3. The J gene is TRBJ2-7, the V gene TRBV28; TRBD1 matches 8 bases. Trimming cost V 2 bases and J 6 bases; bases outside gene matches: 12. The CDR3 loop spans 16 amino acids. Germline V gene lookup returns CDR1 MDHEN and CDR2 SYDVKM. The CDR3 here is CASSLPDRGPPGEQYF. The CDR3 nucleotides are TGTGCCAGCAGTTTACCCGACAGGGGTCCCCCGGGCGAGCAGTACTTC.

This clone showed up just once. V is TRBV11-2 and J is TRBJ2-4; no clear D gene. With 4 bases removed from V and 0 bases from J, the gap between germline ends came to 13 bases. The CDR3 is made up of 16 amino acids. CDR1 and CDR2 from the germline V gene are SGHAT and FQNNGV. The CDR3 nucleotides are TGTGCCAGCAGCTCCTGGACCGATCTAGCCAAAAACATTCAGTACTTC. Protein product: CASSSWTDLAKNIQYF.

This clone was seen a handful of times. The chain recombines TRBV18 with TRBJ1-1; no definite D call. Between the trimmed V and J ends, which lost 2 bases and 0 bases, there was a span of 16 bases. This CDR3 is built from 17 residues. The germline V gene encodes CDR1 KGHSH and CDR2 LQKENI. CDR3 DNA: TGTGCCAGCTCACCATGGGCAGCGGAAGCCTTGAACACTGAAGCTTTCTTT. Protein: CASSPWAAEALNTEAFF. Full variable domain (missing parts from reference TRBV18 and TRBJ1-1): NAGVMQNPRHLVRRRGQEARLRCSPMKGHSHVYWYRQLPEEGLKFMVYLQKENIIDESGMPKERFSAEFPKEGPSILRIQQVVRGDSAAYFCASSPWAAEALNTEAFFGQGTRLTVV.

On this clone: This sample also contains other DNA sequences that code for the same CDR3. The chain recombines TRBV5-1 with TRBJ2-2, with no clear D. Germline V gives CDR1 SGHRS, CDR2 YFSETQ. This CDR3 is 14 amino acids long. The V gene lost 0 bases and the J gene lost 3 bases, with 6 bases spanning the gap. CDR3 coding DNA: TGCGCCAGCAGCTTGGATGGGGACACCGGGGAGCTGTTTTTT. This sequence encodes CASSLDGDTGELFF.

V gene TRBV5-6 combines with J gene TRBJ2-3; TRBD2 matches at 7 bases. Germline CDR1 is SGHDT and CDR2 is YYEEEE. With V trimmed by 0 bases and J by 0 bases, 7 bases remained unmatched. CDR3 size: 17 residues. The CDR3 DNA is TGTGCCAGCAGCTTGGGCCCGCCTAGCGGTAGCACAGATACGCAGTATTTT. Translated: CASSLGPPSGSTDTQYF.